This T cell receptor beta chain was obtained from a study of CD8+CD57+ T cells in acquired aplastic anemia. About the study: The sorted CD4+ and CD8+ cells yielded an average about 3.3 ug of DNA. Healthy donors averaged approximately 11 million reads for CD4+ cells. Study-wide results and caveats: Patients were compared with controls for CD8+ Simpson's diversity, and no significant difference emerged. Fewer than 30 shared CD8+ CDR3s appeared highly expressed within patients' immunodominant clones.

V was pared by 1 base and J by 5 bases, with 12 bases between. The germline CDR1 and CDR2 sequences are GTSNPN and SVGIG (reference sequence). The CDR3 length is 13 residues. The template used for profiling TCR beta VDJ and CDR3 was genomic DNA. TCRdb re-called the reads with MiXCR, one entry per CDR3 protein. The sample gives about 210,000 distinct CDR3 sequences, 34% of which show up once; around 1.1% is in the top ten. As concerns this clonotype: Its antigen is not identified.

The specimen was sorted CD4+, CD8+, or CD8+CD57+ T cells (not recorded which) from PBMCs. The TCR sequence derives from a human donor in good health, serving as a control. The chain couples TRBV30 to TRBJ2-7, with D tentatively TRBD1 (5 bases). The CDR3 reads CAWSGDSYHEQYF. The CDR3 DNA reads TGTGCCTGGAGTGGAGACAGTTACCACGAGCAGTACTTC.